This TCR beta chain originates from a study of cytomegalovirus exposure and HLA in healthy donors. Study results and caveats: As a later analysis showed, a missense DCLRE1C variant was linked to trimming of TCR beta V- and J-genes.

CDR1 is KGHSH and CDR2 is LQKENI in the germline V gene. Trimming took 5 bases from V and 3 from J, leaving 7 bases between them. There are 13 residues in the CDR3. On this clone itself: No antigen is known for it.

PCR involved 60 Vbeta and 13 Jbeta primers. Data came from immunoSEQ multiplex PCR; TCRdb stores just in-frame clones and leaves some out. This sample's table has about 33,000 clones. The specimen sequenced was PBMCs. The V call is TRBV18, the J call TRBJ1-4; D is uncertain. The origin of this receptor is a woman in her thirties or forties in good health and CMV-seropositive. This CDR3 reads CASSFGPNEKLFF. The CDR3, as DNA: TGTGCCAGCTCATTCGGTCCTAATGAAAAACTGTTTTTT.